These 23 T cell receptor beta chains were all obtained from the same sample, sequenced in a study of graft-versus-host responses after intestinal transplantation. Generated by immunoSEQ multiplex PCR, the TCRdb table keeps only in-frame clones and is missing some. The table has 15,000 to 20,000 clones, approximately 80% seen once. Graft specimens yielded both intraepithelial and lamina propria lymphocytes. This specimen consisted of ileum tissue, obtained roughly 100 days after intestinal transplant. These TCRs come from a human patient who received an intestinal transplant, so some T cells may come from the graft donor.

CDR3 in DNA: TGCGCCAGCAGCTCCGAAATCCGCCCACTTCAGTTCTTC. Amino acids: CASSSEIRPLQFF. This sequence joins TRBV5-1 and TRBJ2-1; D is unresolved. The CDR3 length is 13 residues. V was shortened by 3 bases and J by 13 bases, with 17 bases between the two germline ends. In germline, CDR1 is SGHRS, CDR2 YFSETQ.

This clone appeared a few times. The chain recombines TRBV19 with TRBJ2-7, with a possible D match to TRBD1 (6 bases). Germline V CDR1 and CDR2: LNHDA, SQIVND (reference sequence). V lost 5 bases, J lost 6 bases, and 11 bases lay in between. This CDR3 comprises 12 residues. This CDR3 reads CASSPGVSEQYF. CDR3 coding DNA: TGTGCCAGTAGTCCAGGGGTGAGCGAGCAGTACTTC.

The rearrangement links TRBV11-2 to TRBJ2-7; 8 bases are a match to TRBD2. This CDR3 has 16 residues. CDR1 is SGHAT, CDR2 FQNNGV, per germline. The ends lost 0 bases at V and 5 bases at J; junction bases unmatched: 9. The CDR3 sequence is CASSLDNRLAPHEQYF. In DNA form, the CDR3 reads TGTGCCAGCAGCTTAGATAATCGACTAGCGCCCCACGAGCAGTACTTC. The entire variable domain, with the rest obtained from reference TRBV11-2 and TRBJ2-7, is as follows: EAGVAQSPRYKIIEKRQSVAFWCNPISGHATLYWYQQILGQGPKLLIQFQNNGVVDDSQLPKDRFSAERLKGVDSTLKIQPAKLEDSAVYLCASSLDNRLAPHEQYFGPGTRLTVT.

This clone has a handful of counts. The chain couples TRBV4-2 to TRBJ1-3; TRBD1 agrees at 7 bases. Per germline, CDR1 LGHNA and CDR2 YNFKEQ. CDR3 length: 15 amino acids. The junction had 7 bases not matched to a gene; V was cut back by 5 bases and J by 3 bases. This CDR3 reads CASSFGRGLGNTIYF. The CDR3, as DNA: TGTGCCAGCAGCTTCGGTAGGGGGCTTGGAAACACCATATATTTT.

This clone was counted a single time. The chain is built from TRBV4-3 and TRBJ2-3; 14 bases agree with TRBD2. J lost 2 bases, V lost 4 bases, and 5 bases had no gene match. The CDR3 extends over 17 amino acids. Germline V gene sequence: CDR1 LGHNA, CDR2 YSLEER. CDR3 sequence (DNA): TGCGCCAGCAGCCCGGGACTAGCGGGGGCCCACACAGATACGCAGTATTTT. Residues: CASSPGLAGAHTDTQYF.

The gene calls are TRBV6-6 and TRBJ1-1; tentatively, D is TRBD1 (6 bases). V lost 5 bases and J lost 1, with 14 bases in between. This CDR3 contains 15 residues. Germline V gene lookup returns CDR1 MNHNY and CDR2 SVGAGI (reference sequence). The CDR3 DNA follows: TGTGCCAGCAGTACTGGGGGGGCCTCGAACACTGAAGCTTTCTTT. It encodes CASSTGGASNTEAFF.

CDR3 sequence reads: CASSPDREAALCCGYTF. The CDR3 DNA is TGTGCCAGCAGTCCTGACAGGGAGGCGGCCCTGTGCTGTGGCTACACCTTC. J is TRBJ1-2 and V is TRBV28, with TRBD1 matching over 7 bases. CDR3 length: 17 residues. Losses at the gene ends were 5 bases for V and 7 bases for J; bases not matched to a gene: 19. Germline V gives CDR1 MDHEN, CDR2 SYDVKM.

J is TRBJ1-5 and V is TRBV29-1; D ambiguous. V dropped 7 bases and J dropped 12 bases, with 10 bases sitting between them. Per the germline V gene, CDR1 is SQVTM and CDR2 is ANQGSEA. The CDR3 spans 9 residues. Written as DNA, the CDR3 is TGCAGCGGTGACAATTACCAGCATTTT. Translating gives CSGDNYQHF.

The rearrangement joins TRBV29-1 to TRBJ2-7, with 11 bases matching TRBD2. This CDR3 is built from 13 residues. J gave up 4 bases and V 7 bases, and 6 bases lay outside the gene matches. Germline V lookup: CDR1 SQVTM, CDR2 ANQGSEA. CDR3 loop: CSGVGLADYEQYF. The CDR3 DNA sequence: TGCAGCGGGGTGGGACTAGCGGATTACGAGCAGTACTTC.

V usage is TRBV28 and J usage is TRBJ1-6; 10 bases map to TRBD1. CDR3 length: 14 residues. V lost 6 bases, J lost 8 bases, and 4 bases stayed unmatched. Germline V gene sequence: CDR1 MDHEN, CDR2 SYDVKM. The CDR3 DNA is TGTGCCAGCAGGATGGACAGGGGGTATTCACCCCTCCACTTT. This translates into CASRMDRGYSPLHF. The whole variable domain, filled in from reference TRBV28 and TRBJ1-6, reads DVKVTQSSRYLVKRTGEKVFLECVQDMDHENMFWYRQDPGLGLRLIYFSYDVKMKEKGDIPEGYSVSREKKERFSLILESASTNQTSMYLCASRMDRGYSPLHFGNGTRLTVT.

This chain joins TRBV7-3 and TRBJ2-7; D ambiguous. The V end was cut by 2 bases, the J end by 3 bases, with 8 bases between. The CDR3 is made up of 13 amino acids. From germline, CDR1 is SGHTA and CDR2 FQGTGA. CDR3 region: CASSLGIGYEQYF. The CDR3 DNA sequence: TGTGCCAGCAGCTTAGGTATCGGCTACGAGCAGTACTTC.

DNA of the CDR3: TGTGCCAGCAGGATAGGACTAGCGGGAGCGGTGACCCAGTACTTC. This codes for CASRIGLAGAVTQYF. This chain connects TRBV6-1 to TRBJ2-5, with 13 nucleotides matching TRBD2. CDR1 and CDR2 (germline): MNHNS, SASEGT. This CDR3 has 15 residues. The V gene end was trimmed by 6 bases and the J gene end by 7 bases; junction bases not matched to a gene: 8.

The chain employs TRBV15 and TRBJ2-3; no definite D call. This CDR3 has 17 residues. Germline CDR1 reads LNHNV; CDR2 reads YYDKDF (reference sequence). V was trimmed by 0 bases and J by 0 bases, leaving 13 bases between them. CDR3 loop: CATSRDRPSVSTDTQYF. CDR3 in DNA: TGTGCCACCAGCAGAGATAGGCCATCAGTTAGCACAGATACGCAGTATTTT. Filled out from reference TRBV15 and TRBJ2-3, the complete variable domain reads DAMVIQNPRYQVTQFGKPVTLSCSQTLNHNVMYWYQQKSSQAPKLLFHYYDKDFNNEADTPDNFQSRRPNTSFCFLDIRSPGLGDTAMYLCATSRDRPSVSTDTQYFGPGTRLTVL.

This chain joins TRBV20-1 and TRBJ1-2; D remains unclear. V lost 3 bases, J lost 8 bases, and 4 bases lay in between. CDR3 length: 9 residues. Germline V gives CDR1 DFQATT, CDR2 SNEGSKA (reference sequence). CDR3 in amino acids: CSARGGYTF. CDR3 DNA sequence: TGCAGTGCTAGGGGAGGCTACACCTTC.

The CDR3 DNA is TGTGCCAGCAGCTCGGCGGGCGTCCAAGAGACCCAGTACTTC. Protein: CASSSAGVQETQYF. The chain is built from TRBV5-4 and TRBJ2-5, with D perhaps TRBD2 (5 bases). Trimming removed 3 bases from V and 1 base from J, with 10 bases in between. The CDR3 loop spans 14 amino acids. CDR1 and CDR2 from the germline V gene are SGHNT and YYREEE (reference sequence).

The chain uses TRBV4-3 and TRBJ2-1; D not resolved. The CDR3 consists of 14 residues. The germline V gene has CDR1 LGHNA and CDR2 YSLEER. Trimming cost V 0 bases and J 8 bases, with 11 bases left between them. The CDR3 DNA reads TGCGCCAGCAGCCAAGACTGGAGATGGTATGAGCAGTTCTTC. Translation gives CASSQDWRWYEQFF.

The V and J genes are TRBV28 and TRBJ1-2, with TRBD1 as a possible D gene (5 bases). Looked up from germline, CDR1 is MDHEN and CDR2 is SYDVKM. V gave up 7 bases and J gave up 7 bases, with 7 bases separating them. The CDR3 extends over 10 amino acids. The CDR3 spells CASTGGGYTF. The CDR3 coding sequence is TGTGCCAGCACGGGGGGTGGCTACACCTTC.

J is TRBJ1-1 and V is TRBV7-4; weak D call: TRBD1 (5 bases). Germline V CDR1 and CDR2: SGHVT, SQSDAQ. V lost 7 bases, J lost 4 bases, and 28 bases lay in between. CDR3 size: 18 residues. The CDR3 DNA reads TGTGCCAGCACCCCCTCTGCCGGGACCGGGCAGCCGTCCACTGAAGCTTTCTTT. This sequence encodes CASTPSAGTGQPSTEAFF.

The rearrangement uses TRBV5-1 and TRBJ2-7; TRBD2 is a possible D gene (5 bases). Germline V lookup: CDR1 SGHRS, CDR2 YFSETQ. The CDR3 is 17 residues long. The germline V and J ends were trimmed by 1 base and 0 bases, with 17 bases remaining between them. CDR3 amino acids: CASSLYIGRRSSYEQYF. The CDR3 nucleotides read TGCGCCAGCAGCTTGTACATCGGCAGGAGGAGCTCCTACGAGCAGTACTTC.

This chain joins TRBV28 and TRBJ2-5; 10 nucleotides agree with TRBD2. The ends lost 5 bases at V and 5 bases at J; junction bases unmatched: 17. This CDR3 region has 18 residues. Germline V gene data show CDR1 as MDHEN and CDR2 as SYDVKM. In nucleotides, the CDR3 is TGTGCCAGCAGTACTAGACTAGCGGGTTTTGATTTGGTCGAGACCCAGTACTTC. This encodes CASSTRLAGFDLVETQYF.

This sequence joins TRBV7-9 and TRBJ1-1; 7 nucleotides line up with TRBD1. The CDR3 is made up of 18 amino acids. With 2 bases clipped from V and 0 bases from J, the junction kept 12 bases outside the gene matches. Germline V CDR1 and CDR2: SEHNR, FQNEAQ (reference sequence). CDR3 bases: TGTGCCAGCAGCTTAACCCGGACAGGCCGCGGCATGAACACTGAAGCTTTCTTT. Translated, it gives CASSLTRTGRGMNTEAFF.

CDR3 region: CAWSVLRFPDTQYF. The CDR3 DNA follows: TGTGCCTGGAGTGTACTGAGATTCCCAGATACGCAGTATTTT. This chain links TRBV30 with TRBJ2-3; D unresolved. Germline loops: CDR1 GTSNPN, CDR2 SVGIG (reference sequence). The CDR3 is 14 amino acids. With 0 bases removed from V and 4 bases from J, the gap between germline ends came to 11 bases.

The chain has TRBV6-5 and TRBJ1-5; D possibly corresponds to TRBD1 (5 bases). The CDR3 length is 14 residues. Germline CDR1 reads MNHEY; CDR2 reads SVGAGI. Trimming cost V 0 bases and J 9 bases, with 12 bases left between them. CDR3 protein: CASSYSWGSGPQHF. The CDR3 nucleotides are TGTGCCAGCAGTTACTCGTGGGGGAGTGGGCCCCAGCATTTT.